Below are 17 T cell receptor beta chains sequenced from a single sample in a study of human T cells and chemical hapten exposure. TCRdb redid the calling of the RACE reads with MiXCR, one entry per CDR3 protein. The sample shows around 380,000 distinct CDR3 sequences, around 4.8% of them seen only once. Time point: patch test 1, 2 weeks after DPC sensitization. Specified treatment: therapeutic diphenylcyclopropenone sensitization with weekly scalp DPC. Here the sequenced sample was whole blood, taken in connection with sensitization to the hapten diphenylcyclopropenone (DPC). These receptors all come from a woman between 45 and 60 years old with alopecia areata. Some clones in this sample may be carry-over from other donors' samples.

This clonotype was observed many times. This chain joins TRBV5-1 and TRBJ1-4; 8 nucleotides agree with TRBD1. Germline assignment: CDR1 SGHRS and CDR2 YFSETQ. V lost 0 bases and J lost 8; bases outside the gene matches: 6. CDR3 length equals 15 residues. The CDR3 sequence: CASSLGGQGGEKLFF. In DNA form, the CDR3 reads TGCGCCAGCAGCTTGGGAGGACAGGGTGGAGAAAAACTGTTTTTT.

This clonotype appeared many times. The V gene is TRBV20-1, the J gene TRBJ2-1, with 10 bases aligning to TRBD1. This CDR3 region has 14 residues. Per the germline V gene, CDR1 is DFQATT and CDR2 is SNEGSKA (reference sequence). Losses at the gene ends were 6 bases for V and 4 bases for J; bases not matched to a gene: 6. In DNA form, the CDR3 reads TGCAGTGCCCCAGCGGGACAGGGGTACAATGAGCAGTTCTTC. Protein product: CSAPAGQGYNEQFF.

The sample holds many counts of this clonotype. The rearrangement joins TRBV2 to TRBJ2-1; D remains unclear. Trimming stripped 3 bases from V and 0 bases from J, with 9 bases between. The CDR3 has 15 amino acids. CDR1 and CDR2 from the germline V gene are SNHLY and FYNNEI. The CDR3, as DNA: TGTGCCAGCAGTGATCTCGATAGCTCCTACAATGAGCAGTTCTTC. It specifies CASSDLDSSYNEQFF.

V is TRBV20-1 and J is TRBJ1-2; no clear D. This CDR3 region has 13 residues. Looked up from germline, CDR1 is DFQATT and CDR2 is SNEGSKA (reference sequence). V lost 3 bases and J lost 1, with 9 bases in between. For the CDR3, the DNA is TGCAGTGCTAGGAGCGGGGTTAACTATGGCTACACCTTC. As protein: CSARSGVNYGYTF.

At least ten counts were recorded for this clonotype. V usage is TRBV14 and J usage is TRBJ1-2; D may be TRBD1 (6 bases). The CDR3 spans 13 residues. Germline CDR1 SGHDN, CDR2 FVKESK. Trimming shortened V by 5 bases and J by 8 bases, and 15 bases separated the two germline ends. CDR3 in amino acids: CASSSRRDTGYTF. In DNA, the CDR3 is TGTGCCAGCAGCTCGCGACGGGACACAGGCTACACCTTC.

V gene TRBV10-1 combines with J gene TRBJ1-4; 7 bases agree with TRBD1. With V trimmed by 3 bases and J by 7 bases, 5 bases remained unmatched. The CDR3 contains 14 residues. Germline V lookup: CDR1 WNHNN, CDR2 SYGVQD (reference sequence). The CDR3 coding sequence is TGCGCCAGCAGTGACGACAGGGTTCGTGAAAAACTGTTTTTT. As protein: CASSDDRVREKLFF.

This clonotype has only a few counts. V is TRBV20-1 and J is TRBJ2-2; maybe TRBD1 (5 bases). From germline, CDR1 is DFQATT and CDR2 SNEGSKA (reference sequence). V was cut by 3 bases and J by 5 bases, with 13 bases left in between. This CDR3 spans 14 amino acids. The CDR3 DNA is TGCAGTGCTAGTCCGCCAGGGAAGACCGGGGAGCTGTTTTTT. It yields the protein CSASPPGKTGELFF.

This clonotype was recorded at least ten times. The rearrangement joins TRBV27 to TRBJ1-5, with no clear D. The CDR3 contains 17 residues. Trimming cost V 6 bases and J 0 bases, with 18 bases left between them. Germline V gene data show CDR1 as MNHEY and CDR2 as SMNVEV (reference sequence). CDR3: CASSFNPPDLSNQPQHF. CDR3 sequence (DNA): TGTGCCAGCAGCTTCAATCCTCCAGACCTTAGCAATCAGCCCCAGCATTTT.

This clonotype was counted between two and nine times. The chain combines TRBV6-6 with TRBJ1-3; TRBD1 agrees at 7 bases. Unmatched junction bases numbered 7, after V lost 5 bases and J lost 3 bases. Germline assignment: CDR1 MNHNY and CDR2 SVGAGI (reference sequence). The CDR3 has 15 residues. Here the CDR3 DNA reads TGTGCCAGCAGTGCCCGACAGGGACATGGAAACACCATATATTTT. Its protein product is CASSARQGHGNTIYF.

As regards this clonotype: Just one base apart from a much larger clone, this may be a read error. The chain combines TRBV19 with TRBJ1-1; unclear D gene. The CDR3 length is 13 residues. Germline V gene sequence: CDR1 LNHDA, CDR2 SQIVND (reference sequence). V dropped 7 bases and J dropped 6 bases, with 15 bases sitting between them. CDR3 residues: CASKTEGPAEAFF. CDR3 bases: TGTGCCAGTAAGACCGAGGGCCCCGCTGAAGCTTTCTTT.

The table lists this clonotype with many counts. The chain combines TRBV2 with TRBJ1-4; a weak D match, TRBD1 (6 bases). V gave up 3 bases and J gave up 5 bases, with 13 bases separating them. Germline V gene data show CDR1 as SNHLY and CDR2 as FYNNEI. This CDR3 spans 15 amino acids. CDR3 nucleotide sequence: TGTGCCAGCAGTGACGTCCAGGGGCTAAATGAAAAACTGTTTTTT. This codes for CASSDVQGLNEKLFF.

The table lists this clonotype with a few counts. The V gene is TRBV30, the J gene TRBJ1-1; D may be TRBD1 (6 bases). CDR3 size: 15 residues. The V gene's germline CDR1 is GTSNPN and CDR2 SVGIG (reference sequence). The V gene lost 2 bases and the J gene lost 1 base, with 14 bases spanning the gap. Here the CDR3 DNA reads TGTGCCTGGAGTATCCGGACAGTGGGGAACACTGAAGCTTTCTTT. Its protein is CAWSIRTVGNTEAFF.

This clonotype was observed at least ten times. The V call is TRBV7-3, the J call TRBJ2-1, with 9 bases lining up with TRBD1. With V trimmed by 4 bases and J by 2 bases, 6 bases remained unmatched. The CDR3 spans 16 residues. Germline CDR1 is SGHTA and CDR2 is FQGTGA. The CDR3 spells CASSWAGTGTYNEQFF. CDR3 sequence (DNA): TGTGCCAGCAGCTGGGCCGGGACAGGGACCTACAATGAGCAGTTCTTC.

This clonotype was counted ten times or more. This chain links TRBV20-1 with TRBJ2-1; a possible D gene is TRBD2 (5 bases). From germline, CDR1 is DFQATT and CDR2 SNEGSKA (reference sequence). Trimming shortened V by 6 bases and J by 2 bases, and 17 bases separated the two germline ends. CDR3 length: 15 residues. CDR3 DNA: TGCAGTGCCCAGATGGGATCGGGGACCTACAATGAGCAGTTCTTC. Its protein is CSAQMGSGTYNEQFF.

This clonotype was picked up many times. The CDR3 here is CASSSTELEQYF. The CDR3, as DNA: TGTGCCAGCAGTTCGACAGAACTCGAGCAGTACTTC. The chain has TRBV28 and TRBJ2-7; weak D call: TRBD1 (5 bases). V shed 4 bases and J shed 6 bases, with 10 bases lying between them. Germline V gene lookup returns CDR1 MDHEN and CDR2 SYDVKM. The CDR3 has 12 amino acids.

This clonotype was counted ten times or more. V is TRBV12-3 or TRBV12-4 and J is TRBJ1-5; no clear D gene. The CDR3 sequence is 13 residues long. V was clipped by 0 bases and J by 6 bases, with 6 bases between them. DNA of the CDR3: TGTGCCAGCAGTTTAGCGGTAATTCAGCCCCAGCATTTT. This encodes CASSLAVIQPQHF.

This clonotype came up many times. The chain is built from TRBV28 and TRBJ2-7; TRBD1 agrees at 8 bases. The ends lost 3 bases at V and 7 bases at J; junction bases unmatched: 5. The CDR3 length is 13 residues. Germline V CDR1 and CDR2: MDHEN, SYDVKM. CDR3 in amino acids: CASSFLDREEQYF. The DNA for the CDR3 is TGTGCCAGCAGTTTTTTGGACAGGGAAGAGCAGTACTTC. The full variable domain, with the rest looked up from reference TRBV28 and TRBJ2-7, is DVKVTQSSRYLVKRTGEKVFLECVQDMDHENMFWYRQDPGLGLRLIYFSYDVKMKEKGDIPEGYSVSREKKERFSLILESASTNQTSMYLCASSFLDREEQYFGPGTRLTVT.